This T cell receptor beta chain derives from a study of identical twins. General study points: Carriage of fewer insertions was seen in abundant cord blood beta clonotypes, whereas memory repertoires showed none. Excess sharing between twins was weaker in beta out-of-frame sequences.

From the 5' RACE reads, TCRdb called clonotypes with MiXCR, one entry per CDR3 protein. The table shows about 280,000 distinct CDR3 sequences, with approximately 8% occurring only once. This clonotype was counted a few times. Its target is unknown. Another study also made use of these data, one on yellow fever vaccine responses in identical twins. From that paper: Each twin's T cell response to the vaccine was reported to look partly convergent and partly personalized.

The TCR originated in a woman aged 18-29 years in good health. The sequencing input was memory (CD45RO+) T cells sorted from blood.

CDR3 loop: CASGLSSGGANEQFF. CDR3 coding DNA: TGTGCTAGTGGTTTGAGTAGCGGGGGGGCCAATGAGCAGTTCTTC. This chain joins TRBV12-5 and TRBJ2-1; TRBD2 matches 11 bases. CDR3 size: 15 residues. The V and J ends lost 2 bases and 6 bases, in that order; junction bases with no gene match: 3. CDR1 is LGHNT and CDR2 is FRNRAP in the germline V gene.